This TCR beta chain was obtained from a study of shared clonotypes between healthy human individuals. Study-level results: Non-shared clonotypes had lower generation probabilities than clonotypes shared by all four sorted-subset donors.

A note on this clone: The antigen remains unidentified.

Profiling relied on immunoSEQ multiplex PCR, and the TCRdb table lists in-frame clones only, not all of them. In the table there are roughly 2,500,000 clones, 93% of which are singletons. Sequencing was carried out using naive CD4+ T cells from PBMCs. The subset is: CD45RA+ positively selected. This TCR was sampled from a young man in good health. Some clones in this sample may be carry-over from other donors' samples.

CDR3 amino acids: CASSLSGTGHLGYGYTF. The CDR3 DNA reads as TGTGCCAGCAGTTTATCTGGGACAGGCCATTTAGGCTATGGCTACACCTTC. The chain recombines TRBV27 with TRBJ1-2; 8 nucleotides line up with TRBD1. Germline V gene data show CDR1 as MNHEY and CDR2 as SMNVEV (reference sequence). The CDR3 loop spans 17 amino acids. Trimming removed 0 bases from V and 4 bases from J; junction bases left unmatched: 10.